Listed below are T cell receptor beta chains from one sample, sequenced in a study of blood T cells in healthy people across ages. TCRdb re-called the 5' RACE reads through MiXCR, storing one row per CDR3 protein. The sample includes about 930,000 distinct CDR3 sequences, 29% seen only once; the top ten take roughly 10%. These data were likewise used in another study, on T cells of mothers and their children.

Material for sequencing was blood. The receptors stem from a middle-aged woman in good health. Each CDR3 is given with its conserved first and last residue. The D gene is left open where the match is weak. Not every row has a clone size; where given, it reads once, few, many or a size class.

clone size	V gene	D gene	J gene	CDR3 DNA	CDR3 protein
few	TRBV7-2	-	TRBJ2-3	TGTGCCAGCAGCCCCCGAGCACAAGGGGGGTATTTT	CASSPRAQGGYF
many	TRBV4-3	TRBD2	TRBJ2-2	TGCGCCAGCAGTCTAGCGGGGGACGCCTCCGGGGAGCTGTTTTTT	CASSLAGDASGELFF
-	TRBV4-2	-	TRBJ2-6	TGTGCCAGCACCGCTGGACTAGGGGGGGCCAACGTCCGGACTTTC	CASTAGLGGANVRTF
-	TRBV28	TRBD1	TRBJ1-1	TGTGCCAGCACCTCGTGGGGACAGCCACCGAACACTGAAACTTTCTTT	CASTSWGQPPNTETFF
few	TRBV28	-	TRBJ1-2	TGTGCCAGCAGCACCATACAAGACTATGGCTACACCTTC	CASSTIQDYGYTF
-	TRBV3-1	TRBD2	TRBJ2-1	TGTGCCAGCAGCCGGGATCCTAGCGGGAGCGCGCATGAGCAGTTCTTC	CASSRDPSGSAHEQFF
many	TRBV3-1	TRBD2	TRBJ2-3	TGTGCCAGCAGCCAAGGGTACACGGGGGGGCCTTCAGATACGCAGTATTTT	CASSQGYTGGPSDTQYF
-	TRBV4-1	-	TRBJ2-7	TGCGCCAGCAGCTCCCCACCGCGGACAGTAGACTACGAGCAGTACTTC	CASSSPPRTVDYEQYF
-	TRBV3-1	-	TRBJ2-7	TGTGCCAGCAGCCAAGATCGGGGCAGCTACGGGCAGTACTTC	CASSQDRGSYGQYF
-	TRBV6-6	-	TRBJ2-7	TGTGCCAGCAGTTACACTATTGGCCCAGGATCCTACGAGCAGTACTTC	CASSYTIGPGSYEQYF
once	TRBV7-8	TRBD1	TRBJ1-1	TGTGCCAGCAGCCGCACCCGGGACAGGGGGCTGGGAACTGAAGCTTTCTTT	CASSRTRDRGLGTEAFF
many	TRBV11-2	TRBD1	TRBJ2-7	TGTGCCAGCAGCTCGCACAGGGGTTACGAGCAGTACTTC	CASSSHRGYEQYF
-	TRBV2	-	TRBJ2-7	TGTGCCAGCAAGGTTTCCCGAGCCTACGAGCAGTACTTC	CASKVSRAYEQYF
few	TRBV5-1	-	TRBJ1-2	TGCGCCAGCAGCTTGTGGCAGGGCGCCTCTAACTATGGCTACACCTTC	CASSLWQGASNYGYTF
-	TRBV20-1	-	TRBJ1-5	TGCAGTGCTAGAGATAAAGGGGCAGGCAACCAGCCCCAGCATTTT	CSARDKGAGNQPQHF
many	TRBV5-1	-	TRBJ2-3	TGCGCCAGCAGCTTTCCTGGAGATACGCAGTATTTT	CASSFPGDTQYF
few	TRBV6-5	-	TRBJ1-6	TGTGCCAGCAGTTACGGGGAGGATCCATACGACCGCTCCTATAATTCACCCCTCCACTTT	CASSYGEDPYDRSYNSPLHF
-	TRBV5-1	-	TRBJ1-2	TGCGCCAACAGCCCATCCAGGGGAATGGGCTATGGCTACACCTTC	CANSPSRGMGYGYTF
many	TRBV20-1	TRBD1	TRBJ2-1	TGCAGTGCCCCTGGGGACAGGGGGCAGAATGAGCAGTTCTTC	CSAPGDRGQNEQFF
-	TRBV18	-	TRBJ2-3	TGTGCCAGCTCACCTACGGGGGTAAGCACAGATACGCAGTATTTT	CASSPTGVSTDTQYF
-	TRBV6-6	TRBD1	TRBJ2-3	TGTGCCAGCAGTCCCCGGGGACAGGGCACTAGCGCAGATACGCAGTATTTT	CASSPRGQGTSADTQYF
many	TRBV29-1	-	TRBJ2-7	TGCAGCGCCTCCGACAGCACCCGCGAGCAGTACTTC	CSASDSTREQYF
many	TRBV5-1	-	TRBJ2-3	TGCGCCAGCAGCTTGGGGGACCGGCCCACAGATACGCAGTATTTT	CASSLGDRPTDTQYF
many	TRBV12-3/TRBV12-4	TRBD1	TRBJ2-7	TGTGCCAGCACCTACAGACAGGGCTACGAGCAGTACTTC	CASTYRQGYEQYF
-	TRBV12-3/TRBV12-4	-	TRBJ2-7	TGTGCCAGCAGTCAATACAGGGCCCTCGAGCAGTACTTC	CASSQYRALEQYF
-	TRBV7-8	-	TRBJ1-6	TGTGCCAGCAGCTTAGCGGAGCAGCTTGGGGGATCACCCCTCCACTTT	CASSLAEQLGGSPLHF
-	TRBV3-1	TRBD1	TRBJ2-5	TGTGCCAGCAGCCAAGAACCCGGGACAGGGGGCCTGGAGACCCAGTACTTC	CASSQEPGTGGLETQYF
-	TRBV4-3	-	TRBJ2-1	TGCGCCAGCAGCCAAGATATGAGGAATGAGCAGTTCTTC	CASSQDMRNEQFF
many	TRBV5-1	-	TRBJ1-2	TGCGCCAGCAGCTTGAGCGGGGGTCAAATGAACTATGGCTACACCTTC	CASSLSGGQMNYGYTF
many	TRBV29-1	TRBD1	TRBJ2-1	TGCAGCGGAGACAGGGAAGTGTGCAATGAGCAGTTCTTC	CSGDREVCNEQFF
-	TRBV3-1	-	TRBJ1-3	TGTGCCAGCAGCCAAGATGTCAACTCTGGAAACACCAAATATTTT	CASSQDVNSGNTKYF
few	TRBV29-1	-	TRBJ2-5	TGCAGCGTTGAAGGGCGTTGTGGAGAGACCCAGTACTTC	CSVEGRCGETQYF
many	TRBV6-1	TRBD2	TRBJ2-3	TGTGCCAGCAGTGCAGCGGGGGTAGGCACAGATACGCAGTATTTT	CASSAAGVGTDTQYF
-	TRBV7-9	-	TRBJ2-4	TGTGCCAGCAGCTTCGATCTGACCAAAAACATTCAGTACTTC	CASSFDLTKNIQYF
few	TRBV7-2	-	TRBJ1-6	TGTGCCAGCAGCCCGGATCCAGGGGCGCGATCACCCCTCCACTTT	CASSPDPGARSPLHF
-	TRBV6-1	-	TRBJ1-2	TGTGCCAGCAGTCAAACAGGGAACTATGTCCCCGAGGGCTACACCTTC	CASSQTGNYVPEGYTF
few	TRBV28	TRBD1	TRBJ1-2	TGTGCCAGCAGAAGGGGACAGCAATTCTATGGCTACACCTTC	CASRRGQQFYGYTF
-	TRBV4-1	TRBD2	TRBJ2-7	TGCGCCAGCAGCCAAAGGGTGGTGGTGATGACTAGCGGGGGGGCTCCCTACGAGCAGTACTTC	CASSQRVVVMTSGGAPYEQYF
-	TRBV28	-	TRBJ2-5	TGTGCCAGCAGTTTATTTAGAGCGCAAGAGACCCAGTACTTC	CASSLFRAQETQYF
-	TRBV7-8	TRBD1	TRBJ1-5	TGTGCCAGCAGCCTAGGACAGGGGGCAAATGGAGGCAATCAGCCCCAGCATTTT	CASSLGQGANGGNQPQHF
-	TRBV7-8	TRBD1	TRBJ2-3	TGTGCCAGCAGCCCCCCCGGGGACAGCTACACAGATACGCAGTATTTT	CASSPPGDSYTDTQYF
-	TRBV7-3	TRBD2	TRBJ2-1	TGTGCCAGCAGCCCGGGACTAGCGCGACAAAATTACAATGAGCAGTTCTTC	CASSPGLARQNYNEQFF
few	TRBV7-8	TRBD2	TRBJ2-1	TGTGCCAGCAGCTTAGCGTTGGGGTGGGCGGGGGGTAGATACAATGAGCAGTTCTTC	CASSLALGWAGGRYNEQFF
many	TRBV20-1	-	TRBJ2-1	TGCAGTGCCCCAAGGGGAGGATCCTACAATGAGCAGTTCTTC	CSAPRGGSYNEQFF
-	TRBV28	-	TRBJ1-5	TGTGCCAGCAGTTTAAAGGAGCGGGGGGCCAATCAGCCCCAGCATTTT	CASSLKERGANQPQHF
many	TRBV29-1	-	TRBJ2-5	TGCAGCGTTGGAACAAGGGTCACGGAGACCCAGTACTTC	CSVGTRVTETQYF
few	TRBV6-6	TRBD1	TRBJ1-5	TGTGCCAGCAGTTACTCGGGACAGGGGCCCCTCGGGCAGCCCCAGCATTTT	CASSYSGQGPLGQPQHF
many	TRBV2	-	TRBJ2-5	TGTGCCAGCAGTGAAGGGACAAAAGAGACCCAGTACTTC	CASSEGTKETQYF
few	TRBV7-2	TRBD1	TRBJ2-5	TGTGCCAGCAGCTGGACAGGGATGCAAGAGACCCAGTACTTC	CASSWTGMQETQYF
-	TRBV12-3/TRBV12-4	-	TRBJ2-3	TGTGCCAGCGGTCGGATAGATACGCAGTATTTT	CASGRIDTQYF
few	TRBV20-1	TRBD1	TRBJ2-7	TGCAGTGCTAGAGATCTGAGACAGGGCTCCTACGAGCAGTACTTC	CSARDLRQGSYEQYF
-	TRBV28	TRBD1	TRBJ1-2	TGTGCCAGCAGTCCTTGGACAGGCGAACCGTCTAACTATGGCTACACCTTC	CASSPWTGEPSNYGYTF
few	TRBV5-1	-	TRBJ1-1	TGCGCCAGCAGCCAGAATGGGGGGGCCCTAGGGAACACTGAAGCTTTCTTT	CASSQNGGALGNTEAFF
many	TRBV27	-	TRBJ2-5	TGTGCCAGCAGTCCATGGGACTCGGGGGAGACCCAGTACTTC	CASSPWDSGETQYF
-	TRBV19	-	TRBJ2-3	TGTGCCAGTAGTATGAGTTTTTTCAATTCGGATACGCAGTATTTT	CASSMSFFNSDTQYF